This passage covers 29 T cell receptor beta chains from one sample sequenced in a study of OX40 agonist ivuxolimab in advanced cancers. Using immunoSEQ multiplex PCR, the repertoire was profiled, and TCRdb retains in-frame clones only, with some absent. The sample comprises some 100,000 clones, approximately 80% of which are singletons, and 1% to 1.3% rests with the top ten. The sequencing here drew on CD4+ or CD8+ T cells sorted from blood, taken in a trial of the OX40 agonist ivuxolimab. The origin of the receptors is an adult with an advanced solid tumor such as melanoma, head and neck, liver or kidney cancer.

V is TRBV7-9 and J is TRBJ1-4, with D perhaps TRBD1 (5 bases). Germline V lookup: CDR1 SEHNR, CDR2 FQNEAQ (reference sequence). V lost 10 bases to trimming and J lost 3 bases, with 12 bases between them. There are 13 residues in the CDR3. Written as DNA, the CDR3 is TGTGCCATCGTGGGGCAGGCTAATGAAAAACTGTTTTTT. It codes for CAIVGQANEKLFF.

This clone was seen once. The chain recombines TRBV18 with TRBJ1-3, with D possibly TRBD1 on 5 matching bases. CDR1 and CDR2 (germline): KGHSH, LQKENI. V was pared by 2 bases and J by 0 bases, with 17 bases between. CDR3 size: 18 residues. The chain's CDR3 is CASSPNNPTGPSGNTIYF. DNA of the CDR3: TGTGCCAGCTCACCAAATAACCCCACAGGTCCCTCTGGAAACACCATATATTTT.

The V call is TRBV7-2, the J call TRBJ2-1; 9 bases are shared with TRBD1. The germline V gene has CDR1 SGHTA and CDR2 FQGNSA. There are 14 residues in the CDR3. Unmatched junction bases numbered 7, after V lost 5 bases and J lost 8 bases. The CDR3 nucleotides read TGTGCCAGCAGCAACCGGGACAGGGTCGATGAGCAGTTCTTC. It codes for CASSNRDRVDEQFF.

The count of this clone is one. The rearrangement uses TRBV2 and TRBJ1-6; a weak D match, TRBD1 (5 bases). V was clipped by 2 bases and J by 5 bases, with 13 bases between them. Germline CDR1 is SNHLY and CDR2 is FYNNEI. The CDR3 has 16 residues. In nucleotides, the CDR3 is TGTGCCAGCAGTGAACTAGGGGCCGACAATAATTCACCCCTCCACTTT. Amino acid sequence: CASSELGADNNSPLHF. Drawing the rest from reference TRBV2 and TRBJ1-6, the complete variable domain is EPEVTQTPSHQVTQMGQEVILRCVPISNHLYFYWYRQILGQKVEFLVSFYNNEISEKSEIFDDQFSVERPDGSNFTLKIRSTKLEDSAMYFCASSELGADNNSPLHFGNGTRLTVT.

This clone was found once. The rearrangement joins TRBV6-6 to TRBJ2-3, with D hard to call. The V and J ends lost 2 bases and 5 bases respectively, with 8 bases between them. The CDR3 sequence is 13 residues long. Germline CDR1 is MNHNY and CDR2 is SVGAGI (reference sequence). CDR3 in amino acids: CASSYDGLDTQYF. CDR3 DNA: TGTGCCAGCAGTTACGACGGGTTAGATACGCAGTATTTT.

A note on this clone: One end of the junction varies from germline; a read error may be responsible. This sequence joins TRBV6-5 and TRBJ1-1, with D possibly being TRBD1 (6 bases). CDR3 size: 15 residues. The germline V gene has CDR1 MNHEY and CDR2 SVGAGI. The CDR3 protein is CASSYLGGRNAEAFF. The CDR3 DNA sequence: TGTGCCAGCAGTTACTTGGGGGGCCGGAACGCTGAAGCTTTCTTT.

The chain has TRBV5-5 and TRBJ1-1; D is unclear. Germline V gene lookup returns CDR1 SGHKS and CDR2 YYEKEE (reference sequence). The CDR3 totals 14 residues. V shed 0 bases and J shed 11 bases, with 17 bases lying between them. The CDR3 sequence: CASSLGTGGPEAFF. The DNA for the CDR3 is TGTGCCAGCAGCTTGGGGACCGGAGGGCCAGAGGCTTTCTTT.

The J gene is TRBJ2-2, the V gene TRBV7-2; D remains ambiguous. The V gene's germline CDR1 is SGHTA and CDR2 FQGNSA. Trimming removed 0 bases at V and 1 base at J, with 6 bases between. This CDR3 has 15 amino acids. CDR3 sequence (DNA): TGTGCCAGCAGCTTAGCTCCACAGAACACCGGGGAGCTGTTTTTT. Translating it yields CASSLAPQNTGELFF.

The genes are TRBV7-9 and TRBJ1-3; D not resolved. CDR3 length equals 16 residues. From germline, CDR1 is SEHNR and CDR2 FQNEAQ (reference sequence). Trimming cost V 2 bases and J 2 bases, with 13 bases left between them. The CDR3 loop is CASSLTAGLTGNTIYF. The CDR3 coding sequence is TGTGCCAGCAGCTTAACCGCGGGCTTGACTGGAAACACCATATATTTT.

The CDR3 bases are TGCGCCAGCAGCCCCGGACAGGGGGCTCCTCAGCCCCAGCATTTT. Its translation: CASSPGQGAPQPQHF. The chain recombines TRBV5-1 with TRBJ1-5, with TRBD1 identical over 11 bases. The J segment lost 6 bases and the V segment lost 4 bases, leaving 6 bases of the junction unmatched. The germline V gene has CDR1 SGHRS and CDR2 YFSETQ. This CDR3 region has 15 residues.

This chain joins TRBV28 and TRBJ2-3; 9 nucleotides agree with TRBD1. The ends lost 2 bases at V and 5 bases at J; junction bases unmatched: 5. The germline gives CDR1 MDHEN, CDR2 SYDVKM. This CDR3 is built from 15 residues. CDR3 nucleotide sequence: TGTGCCAGCAGTTTAGTACAGGGGGCGCGAGATACGCAGTATTTT. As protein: CASSLVQGARDTQYF.

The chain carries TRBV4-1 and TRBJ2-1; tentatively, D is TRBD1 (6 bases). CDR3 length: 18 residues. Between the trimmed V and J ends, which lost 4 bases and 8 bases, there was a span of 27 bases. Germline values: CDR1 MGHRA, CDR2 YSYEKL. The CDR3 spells CASSRGGLVGTRYDEQFF. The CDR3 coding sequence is TGCGCCAGCAGCCGGGGCGGGCTCGTAGGGACACGTTACGATGAGCAGTTCTTC.

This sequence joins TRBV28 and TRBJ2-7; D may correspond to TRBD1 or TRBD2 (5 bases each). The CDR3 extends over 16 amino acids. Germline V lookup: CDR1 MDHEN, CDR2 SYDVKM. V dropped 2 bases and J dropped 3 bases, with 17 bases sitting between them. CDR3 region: CASSLARQGPSYEQYV. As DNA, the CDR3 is TGTGCCAGCAGTTTAGCACGGCAGGGACCCAGCTACGAGCAGTACGTC.

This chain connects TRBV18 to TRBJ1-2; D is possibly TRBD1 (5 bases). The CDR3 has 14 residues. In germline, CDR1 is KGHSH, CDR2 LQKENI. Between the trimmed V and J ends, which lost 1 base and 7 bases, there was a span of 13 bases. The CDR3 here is CASSPQEGQVGYTF. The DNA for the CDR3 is TGTGCCAGCTCACCACAGGAGGGGCAGGTTGGCTACACCTTC.

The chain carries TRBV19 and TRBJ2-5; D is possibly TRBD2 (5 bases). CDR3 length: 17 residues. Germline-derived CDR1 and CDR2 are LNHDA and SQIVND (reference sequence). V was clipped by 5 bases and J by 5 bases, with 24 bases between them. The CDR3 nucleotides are TGTGCCAGTAGTCGGGAAGGGAGCGGCGCGTCGGGGGAGACCCAGTACTTC. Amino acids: CASSREGSGASGETQYF.

CDR3 sequence (DNA): TGTGCCAGCAGCGAAGTTGGGGAGCAGTACTTC. Amino acids: CASSEVGEQYF. The V and J genes are TRBV5-5 and TRBJ2-7; D gene uncertain. CDR1 SGHKS and CDR2 YYEKEE come from the germline V gene (reference sequence). Trimming pared 4 bases from V and 7 bases from J, leaving 9 bases between. The CDR3 length is 11 residues.

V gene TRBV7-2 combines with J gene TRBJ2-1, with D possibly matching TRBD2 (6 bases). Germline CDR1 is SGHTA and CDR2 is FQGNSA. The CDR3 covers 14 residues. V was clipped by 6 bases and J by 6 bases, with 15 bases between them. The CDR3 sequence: CASRSPGTGNEQFF. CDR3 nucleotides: TGTGCCAGCAGATCCCCCGGGACTGGCAATGAGCAGTTCTTC.

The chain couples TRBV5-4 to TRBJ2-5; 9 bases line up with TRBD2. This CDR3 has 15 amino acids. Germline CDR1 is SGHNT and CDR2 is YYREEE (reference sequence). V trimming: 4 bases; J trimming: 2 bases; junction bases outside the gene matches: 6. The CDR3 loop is CASSRAGGRQETQYF. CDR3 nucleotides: TGTGCCAGCAGCCGAGCGGGGGGCAGGCAAGAGACCCAGTACTTC.

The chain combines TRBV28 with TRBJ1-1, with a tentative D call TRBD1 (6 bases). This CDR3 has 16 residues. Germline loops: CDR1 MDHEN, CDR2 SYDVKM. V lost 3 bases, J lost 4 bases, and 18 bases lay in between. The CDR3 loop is CASSLTWGGQITEAFF. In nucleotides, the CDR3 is TGTGCCAGCAGTTTGACCTGGGGGGGGCAGATCACTGAAGCTTTCTTT.

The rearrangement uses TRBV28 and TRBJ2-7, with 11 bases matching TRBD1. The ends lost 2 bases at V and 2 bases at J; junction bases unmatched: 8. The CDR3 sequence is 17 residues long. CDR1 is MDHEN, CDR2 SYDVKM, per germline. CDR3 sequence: CASSLVPGTGGTYEQYF. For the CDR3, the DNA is TGTGCCAGCAGTTTAGTTCCCGGGACAGGGGGGACCTACGAGCAGTACTTC.

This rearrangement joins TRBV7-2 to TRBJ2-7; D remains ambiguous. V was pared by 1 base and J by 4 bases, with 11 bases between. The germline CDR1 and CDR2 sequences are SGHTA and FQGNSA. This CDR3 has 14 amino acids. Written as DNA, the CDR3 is TGTGCCAGCAGCTTAGTTCTGCAGCAATACGAGCAGTACGTC. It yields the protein CASSLVLQQYEQYV.

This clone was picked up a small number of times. Here the CDR3 DNA reads TGTGCCAGCAGCGCAGGGACAGGCCCCCAGCCCCAGCATTTT. This sequence encodes CASSAGTGPQPQHF. This chain connects TRBV5-8 to TRBJ1-5, with 8 bases that match TRBD1. The ends lost 4 bases at V and 7 bases at J; junction bases unmatched: 7. CDR3 size: 14 residues. Per germline, CDR1 SGHTS and CDR2 YDEGEE.

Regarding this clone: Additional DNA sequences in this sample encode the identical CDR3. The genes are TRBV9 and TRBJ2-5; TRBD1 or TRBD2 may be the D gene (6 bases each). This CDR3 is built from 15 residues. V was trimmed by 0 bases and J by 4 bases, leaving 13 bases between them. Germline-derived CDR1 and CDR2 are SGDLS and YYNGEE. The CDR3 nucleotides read TGTGCCAGCAGCGTAGCCGGGGGCAGGGTAGAGACCCAGTACTTC. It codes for CASSVAGGRVETQYF.

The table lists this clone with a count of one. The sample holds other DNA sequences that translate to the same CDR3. The CDR3 sequence is CASSLDRGLNQPQHF. Written as DNA, the CDR3 is TGTGCCAGCAGCCTCGACAGGGGACTAAATCAGCCCCAGCATTTT. The chain recombines TRBV7-2 with TRBJ1-5; 8 bases are shared with TRBD1. Trimming removed 5 bases from V and 4 bases from J; junction bases left unmatched: 7. This CDR3 region has 15 residues. Germline V lookup: CDR1 SGHTA, CDR2 FQGNSA.

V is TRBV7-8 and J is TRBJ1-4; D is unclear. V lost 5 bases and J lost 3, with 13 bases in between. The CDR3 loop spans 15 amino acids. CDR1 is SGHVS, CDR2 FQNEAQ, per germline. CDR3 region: CASSLVPVPNEKLFF. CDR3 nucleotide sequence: TGTGCCAGCAGCCTAGTTCCGGTTCCTAATGAAAAACTGTTTTTT.

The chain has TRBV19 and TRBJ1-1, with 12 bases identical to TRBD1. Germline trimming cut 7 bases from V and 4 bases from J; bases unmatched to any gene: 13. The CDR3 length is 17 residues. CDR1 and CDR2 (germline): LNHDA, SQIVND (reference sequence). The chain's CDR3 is CASNTGQGARLGTEAFF. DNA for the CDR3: TGTGCCAGTAATACGGGACAGGGGGCGCGGTTGGGCACTGAAGCTTTCTTT. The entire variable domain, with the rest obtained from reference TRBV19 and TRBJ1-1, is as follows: DGGITQSPKYLFRKEGQNVTLSCEQNLNHDAMYWYRQDPGQGLRLIYYSQIVNDFQKGDIAEGYSVSREKKESFPLTVTSAQKNPTAFYLCASNTGQGARLGTEAFFGQGTRLTVV.

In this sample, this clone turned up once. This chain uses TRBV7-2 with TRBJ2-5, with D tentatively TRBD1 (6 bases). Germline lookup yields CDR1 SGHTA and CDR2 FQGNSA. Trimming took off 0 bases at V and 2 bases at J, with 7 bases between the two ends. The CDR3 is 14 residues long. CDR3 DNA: TGTGCCAGCAGCTTAGCGGGGGCACAAGAGACCCAGTACTTC. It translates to CASSLAGAQETQYF.

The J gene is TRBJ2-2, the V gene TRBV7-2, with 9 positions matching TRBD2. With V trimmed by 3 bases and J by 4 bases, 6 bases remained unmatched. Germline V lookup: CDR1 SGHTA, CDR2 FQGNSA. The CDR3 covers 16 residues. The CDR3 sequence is CASSFSTSGLTGELFF. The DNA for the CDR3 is TGTGCCAGCAGCTTTTCGACTAGCGGCCTCACCGGGGAGCTGTTTTTT.

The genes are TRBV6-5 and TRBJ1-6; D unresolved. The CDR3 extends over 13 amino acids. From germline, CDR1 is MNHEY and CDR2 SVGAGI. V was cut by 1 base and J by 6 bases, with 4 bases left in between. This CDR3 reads CASSYLGNSPLHF. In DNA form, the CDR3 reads TGTGCCAGCAGTTACTTGGGTAATTCACCCCTCCACTTT.